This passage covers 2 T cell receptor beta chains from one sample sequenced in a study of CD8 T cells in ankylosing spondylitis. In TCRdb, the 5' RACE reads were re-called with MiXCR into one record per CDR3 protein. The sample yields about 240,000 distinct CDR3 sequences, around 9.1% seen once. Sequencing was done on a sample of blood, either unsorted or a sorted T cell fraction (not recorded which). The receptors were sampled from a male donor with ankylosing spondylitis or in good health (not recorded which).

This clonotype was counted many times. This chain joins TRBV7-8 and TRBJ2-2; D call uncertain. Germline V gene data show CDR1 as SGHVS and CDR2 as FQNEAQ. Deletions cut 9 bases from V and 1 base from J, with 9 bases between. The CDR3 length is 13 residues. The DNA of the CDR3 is TGTGCCAGTGCCCGAGGGAACACCGGGGAGCTGTTTTTT. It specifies CASARGNTGELFF.

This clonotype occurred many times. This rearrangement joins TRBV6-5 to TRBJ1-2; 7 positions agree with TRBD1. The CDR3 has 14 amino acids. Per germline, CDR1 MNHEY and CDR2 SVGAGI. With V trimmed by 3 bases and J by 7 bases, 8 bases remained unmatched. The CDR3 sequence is CASSYGEGALGYTF. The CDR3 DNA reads TGTGCCAGCAGTTATGGGGAGGGGGCGCTTGGCTACACCTTC.